The T cell receptor (beta chain) under discussion was sequenced for a study of shared clonotypes between healthy human individuals. Overall study: A couple of women and three men aged 18 to 49 served as donors.

Data came from immunoSEQ multiplex PCR; TCRdb stores just in-frame clones and leaves some out. The sample lists roughly 1,000,000 clones; about 84% were seen once. Regarding this clone: What it recognizes is unknown.

Negatively enriched CD4+ T cells were divided by CD45RA into naive and memory. Germline values: CDR1 SGHVS, CDR2 FNYEAQ. Trimming shortened V by 5 bases and J by 0 bases, and 6 bases separated the two germline ends. The CDR3 contains 13 residues. Study-level points and caveats: How much donors shared clonotypes was expected to be affected by sequencing depth. A handful of donors had around 5% of their naive CD4 clonotypes in common.

The sample taken for sequencing was memory CD4+ T cells from PBMCs. As for subset: CD45RA-negative fraction. The rearrangement joins TRBV7-6 to TRBJ2-3; the D is unclear. This sequence was found in a man aged 18 to 29 in good health. Some clones in this sample may be carry-over from other donors' samples. DNA of the CDR3: TGTGCCAGCAGCCCCTCTAGCACAGATACGCAGTATTTT. This gives the protein CASSPSSTDTQYF.